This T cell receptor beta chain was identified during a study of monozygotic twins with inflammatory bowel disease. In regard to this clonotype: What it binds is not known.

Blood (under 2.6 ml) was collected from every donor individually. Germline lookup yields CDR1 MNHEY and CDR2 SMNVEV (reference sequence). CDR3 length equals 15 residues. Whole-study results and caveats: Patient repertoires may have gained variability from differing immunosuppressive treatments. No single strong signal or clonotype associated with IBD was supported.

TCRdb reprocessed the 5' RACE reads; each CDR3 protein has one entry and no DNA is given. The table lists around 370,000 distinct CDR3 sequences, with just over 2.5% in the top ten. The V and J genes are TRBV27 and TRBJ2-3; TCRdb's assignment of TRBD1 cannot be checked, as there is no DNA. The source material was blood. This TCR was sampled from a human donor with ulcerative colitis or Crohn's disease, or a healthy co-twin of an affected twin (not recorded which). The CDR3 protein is CASSWSGSSADTQYF.